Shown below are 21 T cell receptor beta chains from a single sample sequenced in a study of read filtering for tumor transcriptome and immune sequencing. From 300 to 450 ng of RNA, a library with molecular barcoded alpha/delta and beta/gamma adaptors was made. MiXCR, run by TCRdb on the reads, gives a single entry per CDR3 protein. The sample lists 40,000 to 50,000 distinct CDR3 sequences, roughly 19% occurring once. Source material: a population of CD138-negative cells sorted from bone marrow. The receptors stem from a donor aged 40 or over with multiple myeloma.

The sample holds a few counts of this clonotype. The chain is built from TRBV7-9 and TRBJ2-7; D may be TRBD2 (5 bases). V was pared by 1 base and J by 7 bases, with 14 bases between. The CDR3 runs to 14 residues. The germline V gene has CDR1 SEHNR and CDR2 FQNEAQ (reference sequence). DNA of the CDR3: TGTGCCAGCAGCTTAGATACTCGGACGGGGGAGCAGTACTTC. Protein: CASSLDTRTGEQYF.

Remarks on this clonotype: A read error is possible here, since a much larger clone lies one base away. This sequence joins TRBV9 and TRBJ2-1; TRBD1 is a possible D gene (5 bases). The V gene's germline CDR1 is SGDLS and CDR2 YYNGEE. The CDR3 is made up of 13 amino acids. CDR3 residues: CASSVGQYSEQSF. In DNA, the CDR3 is TGTGCCAGCAGCGTTGGACAATACAGTGAGCAGTCCTTC.

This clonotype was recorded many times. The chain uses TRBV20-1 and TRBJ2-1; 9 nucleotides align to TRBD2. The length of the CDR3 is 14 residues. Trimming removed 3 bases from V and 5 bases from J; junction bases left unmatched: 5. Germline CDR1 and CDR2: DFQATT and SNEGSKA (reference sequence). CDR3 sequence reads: CSASVTSGDNEQFF. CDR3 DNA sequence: TGCAGTGCTAGTGTGACTAGCGGCGACAATGAGCAGTTCTTC.

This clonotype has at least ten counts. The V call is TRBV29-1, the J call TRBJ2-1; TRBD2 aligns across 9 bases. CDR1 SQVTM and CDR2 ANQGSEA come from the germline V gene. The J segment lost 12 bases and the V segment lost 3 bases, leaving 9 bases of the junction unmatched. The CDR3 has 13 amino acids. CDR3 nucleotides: TGCAGCGTTGAGAGGGTAGCGGGAGCAGGGCAGTTCTTC. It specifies CSVERVAGAGQFF.

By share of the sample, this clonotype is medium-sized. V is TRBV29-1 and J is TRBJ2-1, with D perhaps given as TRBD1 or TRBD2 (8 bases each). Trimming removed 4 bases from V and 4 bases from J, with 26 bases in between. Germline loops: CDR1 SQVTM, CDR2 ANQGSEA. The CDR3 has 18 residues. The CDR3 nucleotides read TGCAGCGTTGTTCGGACAGGGCGCCTAGCGGGCTCTTACAATGAGCAGTTCTTC. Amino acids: CSVVRTGRLAGSYNEQFF.

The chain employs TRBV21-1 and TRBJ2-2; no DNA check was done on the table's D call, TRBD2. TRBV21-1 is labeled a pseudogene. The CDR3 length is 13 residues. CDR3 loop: CASSPSDTRELSF. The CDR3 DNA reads TGTGCCAGCAGCCCTAGTGACACCCGGGAGCTGTCTTTT.

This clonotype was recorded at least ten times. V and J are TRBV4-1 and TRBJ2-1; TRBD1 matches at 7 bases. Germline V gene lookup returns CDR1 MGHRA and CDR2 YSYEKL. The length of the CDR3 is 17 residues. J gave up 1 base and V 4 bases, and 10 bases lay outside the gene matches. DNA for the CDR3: TGCGCCAGCAGCCCGACGTCAAACAGGGGTTCCTACAATGAGCAGTTCTTC. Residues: CASSPTSNRGSYNEQFF.

CDR3 DNA: TGTGCCAGCAGCTTAGACATCTATGAAAAACTGTTTTTT. Amino acid sequence: CASSLDIYEKLFF. The chain couples TRBV7-9 to TRBJ1-4; D gene ambiguous. This CDR3 region has 13 residues. The V end lost 1 base, the J end lost 6 bases, and 6 bases lay between the germline ends. Germline assignment: CDR1 SEHNR and CDR2 FQNEAQ (reference sequence).

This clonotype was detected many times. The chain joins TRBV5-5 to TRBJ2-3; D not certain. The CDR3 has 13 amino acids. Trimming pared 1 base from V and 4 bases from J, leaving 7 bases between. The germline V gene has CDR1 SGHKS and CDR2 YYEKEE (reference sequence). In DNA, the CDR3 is TGTGCCAGCAGCTTGAGTGGGGCAGATACGCAGTATTTT. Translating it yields CASSLSGADTQYF.

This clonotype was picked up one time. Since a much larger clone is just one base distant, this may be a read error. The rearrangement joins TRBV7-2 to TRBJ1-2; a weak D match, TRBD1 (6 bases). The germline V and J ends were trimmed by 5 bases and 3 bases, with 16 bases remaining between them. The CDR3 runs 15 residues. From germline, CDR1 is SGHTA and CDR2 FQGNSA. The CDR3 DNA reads TGTGCCAGCAGCGCCAGTCTACAGGGTCACTATGGCTACACCTTC. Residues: CASSASLQGHYGYTF.

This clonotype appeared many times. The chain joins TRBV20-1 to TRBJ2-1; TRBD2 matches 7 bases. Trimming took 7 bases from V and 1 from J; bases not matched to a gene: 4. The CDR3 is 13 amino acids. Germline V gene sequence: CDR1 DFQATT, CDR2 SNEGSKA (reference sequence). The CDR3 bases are TGCAGTGGAGGGCGGGAGTCCTACAATGAGCAGTTCTTC. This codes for CSGGRESYNEQFF.

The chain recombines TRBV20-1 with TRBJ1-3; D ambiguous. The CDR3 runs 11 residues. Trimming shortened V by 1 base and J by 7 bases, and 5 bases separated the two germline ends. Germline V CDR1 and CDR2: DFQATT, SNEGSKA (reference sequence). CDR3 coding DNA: TGCAGTGCTAGAGTTCTGAACACCATATATTTT. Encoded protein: CSARVLNTIYF.

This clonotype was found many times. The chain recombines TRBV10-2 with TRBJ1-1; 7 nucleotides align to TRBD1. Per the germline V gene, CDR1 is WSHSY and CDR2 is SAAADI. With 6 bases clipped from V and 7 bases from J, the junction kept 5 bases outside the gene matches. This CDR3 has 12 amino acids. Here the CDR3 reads CASRWNRGEAFF. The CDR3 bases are TGCGCCAGCAGGTGGAACAGGGGTGAAGCTTTCTTT.

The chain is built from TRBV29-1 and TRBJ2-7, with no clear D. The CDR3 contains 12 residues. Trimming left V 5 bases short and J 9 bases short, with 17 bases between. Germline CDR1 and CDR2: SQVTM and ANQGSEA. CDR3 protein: CSVLDDAKVQYF. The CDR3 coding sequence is TGCAGCGTTCTTGACGACGCTAAAGTGCAGTACTTC.

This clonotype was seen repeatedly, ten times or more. The CDR3 loop is CASSPTMTSGRQAEQFF. Written as DNA, the CDR3 is TGCGCCAGCAGCCCGACGATGACTAGCGGGAGACAGGCTGAGCAGTTCTTC. The rearrangement joins TRBV5-1 to TRBJ2-1, with 12 bases aligning to TRBD2. V gave up 4 bases and J gave up 9 bases; unmatched junction bases: 14. Germline V gene data show CDR1 as SGHRS and CDR2 as YFSETQ. The CDR3 loop spans 17 amino acids.

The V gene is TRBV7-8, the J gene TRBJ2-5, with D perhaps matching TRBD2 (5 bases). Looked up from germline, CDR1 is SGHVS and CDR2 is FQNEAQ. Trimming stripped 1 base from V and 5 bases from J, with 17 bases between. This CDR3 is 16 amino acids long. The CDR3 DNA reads TGTGCCAGCAGCTTAGGCTTTGGGGAGCGGCGGGAGACCCAGTACTTC. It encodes CASSLGFGERRETQYF.

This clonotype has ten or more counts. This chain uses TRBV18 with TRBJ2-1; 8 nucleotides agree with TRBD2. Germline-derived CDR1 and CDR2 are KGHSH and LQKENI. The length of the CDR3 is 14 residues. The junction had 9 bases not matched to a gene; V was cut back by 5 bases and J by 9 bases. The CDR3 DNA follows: TGTGCCAGCTCAGCCGGGACTAGAGGCCGTGAGCAGTTCTTC. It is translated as CASSAGTRGREQFF.

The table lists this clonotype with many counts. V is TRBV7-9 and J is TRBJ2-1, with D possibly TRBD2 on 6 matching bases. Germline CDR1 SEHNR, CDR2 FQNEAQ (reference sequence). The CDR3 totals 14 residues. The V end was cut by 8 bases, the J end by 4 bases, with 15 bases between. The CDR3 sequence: CASRYNSGYNEQFF. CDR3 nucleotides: TGTGCCAGCCGTTACAATAGCGGATACAATGAGCAGTTCTTC.

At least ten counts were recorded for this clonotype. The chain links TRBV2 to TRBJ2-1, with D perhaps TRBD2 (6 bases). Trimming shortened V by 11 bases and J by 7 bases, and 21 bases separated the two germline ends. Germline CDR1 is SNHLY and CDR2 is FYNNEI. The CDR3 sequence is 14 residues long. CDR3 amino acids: CAVRGGGNGNEQFF. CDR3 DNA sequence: TGTGCCGTCCGAGGCGGCGGGAACGGAAATGAGCAGTTCTTC.

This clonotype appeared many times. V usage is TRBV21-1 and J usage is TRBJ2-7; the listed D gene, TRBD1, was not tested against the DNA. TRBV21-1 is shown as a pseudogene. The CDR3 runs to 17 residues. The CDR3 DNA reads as TGTGCCAGCAGCAAAGTGTCCGGGACAGCGGTTTCCTACGAGCAGTACTTC. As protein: CASSKVSGTAVSYEQYF.

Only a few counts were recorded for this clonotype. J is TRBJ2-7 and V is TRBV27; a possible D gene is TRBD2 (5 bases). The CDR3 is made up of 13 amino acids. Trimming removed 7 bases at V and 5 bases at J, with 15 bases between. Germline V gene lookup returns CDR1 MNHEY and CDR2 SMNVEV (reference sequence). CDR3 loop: CASTGEGRNEQYF. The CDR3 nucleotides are TGTGCCAGCACAGGAGAGGGCCGAAACGAGCAGTACTTC.